This entry describes one T cell receptor (beta chain). Its target is not known. At one boundary the junction diverges from the germline segment, which might be a read error. This CDR3 contains 16 residues. CDR1 and CDR2 (germline): MGHRA, YSYEKL. The data derive from a study of identical twins. Study-level points and caveats: Models underpredicted monozygotic twin sharing of out-of-frame TCR alpha.

TCRdb re-derived calls from the 5' RACE reads in MiXCR, one entry per CDR3 protein. Found here are around 1.7 million distinct CDR3 sequences, under 35% of them singletons; the top ten hold about 0.3%. The chain recombines TRBV4-1 with TRBJ1-6, with TRBD1 identical over 8 bases. The sequencing sample was made of cord blood. This TCR was sampled from a newborn girl in good health. The DNA of the CDR3 is TGCGCCAGCAGCCCGACAGGGGCCTCCGAAAATTCACCCCCCCACTTT. Amino acid sequence: CASSPTGASENSPPHF.